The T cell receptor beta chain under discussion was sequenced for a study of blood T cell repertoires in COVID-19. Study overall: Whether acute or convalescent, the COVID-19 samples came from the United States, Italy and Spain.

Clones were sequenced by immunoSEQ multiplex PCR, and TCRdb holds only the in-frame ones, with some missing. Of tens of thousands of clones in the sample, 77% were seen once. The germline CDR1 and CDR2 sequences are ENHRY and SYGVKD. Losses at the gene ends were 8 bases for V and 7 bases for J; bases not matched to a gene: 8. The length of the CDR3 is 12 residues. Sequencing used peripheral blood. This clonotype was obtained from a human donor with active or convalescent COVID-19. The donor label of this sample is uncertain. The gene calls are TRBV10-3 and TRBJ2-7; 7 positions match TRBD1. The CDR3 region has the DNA TGTGCCATCTCGTCTCCAGGGGGTGAGCAGTACTTC. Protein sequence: CAISSPGGEQYF.